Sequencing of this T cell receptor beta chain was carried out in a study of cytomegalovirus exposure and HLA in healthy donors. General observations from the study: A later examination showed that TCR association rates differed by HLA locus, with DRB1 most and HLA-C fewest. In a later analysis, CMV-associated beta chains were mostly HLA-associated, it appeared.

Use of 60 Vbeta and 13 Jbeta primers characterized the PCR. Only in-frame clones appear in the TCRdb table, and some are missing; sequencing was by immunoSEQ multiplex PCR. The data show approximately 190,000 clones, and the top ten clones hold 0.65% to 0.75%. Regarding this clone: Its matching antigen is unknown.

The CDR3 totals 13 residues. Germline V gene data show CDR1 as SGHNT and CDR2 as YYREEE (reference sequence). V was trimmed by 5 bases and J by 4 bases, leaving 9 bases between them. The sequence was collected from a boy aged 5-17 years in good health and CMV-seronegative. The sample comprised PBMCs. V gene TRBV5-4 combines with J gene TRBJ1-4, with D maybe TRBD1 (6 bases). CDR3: CASSGQINEKLFF. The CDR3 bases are TGTGCCAGCAGTGGACAGATTAATGAAAAACTGTTTTTT.